The sequence of this T cell receptor (beta chain) was determined in a study of identical twins. TCRdb fed the 5' RACE reads into MiXCR, producing one record per CDR3 protein. The sample comprises some 1,700,000 distinct CDR3 sequences, around 29% of which are singletons, and under 0.35% rests with the top ten. The CDR3 runs to 15 residues. V lost 4 bases, J lost 4 bases, and 7 bases stayed unmatched. CDR1 LGHDT and CDR2 YNNKEL come from the germline V gene (reference sequence). Healthy Caucasian donors formed the entire cohort. This TCR came from a newborn girl in good health. V is TRBV3-1 and J is TRBJ2-7; 10 positions match TRBD1. The specimen was cord blood. As DNA, the CDR3 is TGTGCCAGCAGCCTCCCGGGACAGGGGCAATACGAGCAGTACTTC. Its protein is CASSLPGQGQYEQYF.